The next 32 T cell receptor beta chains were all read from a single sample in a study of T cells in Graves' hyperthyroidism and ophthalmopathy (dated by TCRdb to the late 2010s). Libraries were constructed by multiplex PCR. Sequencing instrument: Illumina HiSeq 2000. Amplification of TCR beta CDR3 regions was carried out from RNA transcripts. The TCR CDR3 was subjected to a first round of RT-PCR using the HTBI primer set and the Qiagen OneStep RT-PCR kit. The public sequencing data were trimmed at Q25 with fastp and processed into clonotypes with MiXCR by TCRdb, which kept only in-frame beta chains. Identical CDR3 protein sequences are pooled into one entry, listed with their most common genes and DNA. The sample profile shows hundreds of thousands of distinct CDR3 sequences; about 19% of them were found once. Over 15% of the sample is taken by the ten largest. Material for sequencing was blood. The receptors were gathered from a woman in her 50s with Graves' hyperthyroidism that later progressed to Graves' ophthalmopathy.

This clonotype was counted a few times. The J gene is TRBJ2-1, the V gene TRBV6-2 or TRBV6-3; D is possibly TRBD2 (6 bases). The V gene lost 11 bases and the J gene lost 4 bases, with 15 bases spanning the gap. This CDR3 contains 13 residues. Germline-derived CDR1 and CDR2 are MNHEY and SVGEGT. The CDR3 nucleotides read TGTGCCCTCACCGGGACTTCTTACAATGAGCAGTTCTTC. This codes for CALTGTSYNEQFF.

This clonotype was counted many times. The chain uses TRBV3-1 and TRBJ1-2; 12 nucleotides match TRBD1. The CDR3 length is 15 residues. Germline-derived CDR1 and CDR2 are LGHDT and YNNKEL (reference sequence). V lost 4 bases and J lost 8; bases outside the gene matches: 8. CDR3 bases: TGTGCCAGCAGCCTCACTGGGACAGGGGGCGGGGGCTACACCTTC. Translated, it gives CASSLTGTGGGGYTF.

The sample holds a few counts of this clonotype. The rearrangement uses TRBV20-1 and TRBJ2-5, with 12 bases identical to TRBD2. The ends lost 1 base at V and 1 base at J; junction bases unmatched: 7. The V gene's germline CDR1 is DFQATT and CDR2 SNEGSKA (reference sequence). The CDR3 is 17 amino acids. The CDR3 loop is CSARVTAGLAGQETQYF. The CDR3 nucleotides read TGCAGTGCTAGAGTAACTGCGGGACTAGCGGGCCAAGAGACCCAGTACTTC.

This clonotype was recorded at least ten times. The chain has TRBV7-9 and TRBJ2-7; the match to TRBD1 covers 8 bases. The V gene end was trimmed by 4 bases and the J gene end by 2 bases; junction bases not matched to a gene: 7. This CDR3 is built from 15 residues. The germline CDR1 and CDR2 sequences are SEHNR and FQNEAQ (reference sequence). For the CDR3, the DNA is TGTGCCAGCAGCTGGGACGGGACAGGTACCTACGAGCAGTACTTC. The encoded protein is CASSWDGTGTYEQYF.

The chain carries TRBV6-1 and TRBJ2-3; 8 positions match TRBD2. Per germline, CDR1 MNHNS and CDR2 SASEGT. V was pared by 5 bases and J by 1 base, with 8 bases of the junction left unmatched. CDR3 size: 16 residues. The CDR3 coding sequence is TGTGCCAGCAGTCAGACTAGCGCTCTCGGCACAGATACGCAGTATTTT. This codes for CASSQTSALGTDTQYF.

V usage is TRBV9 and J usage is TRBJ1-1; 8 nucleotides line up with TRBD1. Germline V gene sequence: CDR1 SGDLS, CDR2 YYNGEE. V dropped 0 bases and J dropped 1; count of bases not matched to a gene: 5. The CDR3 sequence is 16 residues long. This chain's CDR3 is CASSVGTGLANTEAFF. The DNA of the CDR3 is TGTGCCAGCAGCGTAGGGACAGGGTTGGCGAACACTGAAGCTTTCTTT.

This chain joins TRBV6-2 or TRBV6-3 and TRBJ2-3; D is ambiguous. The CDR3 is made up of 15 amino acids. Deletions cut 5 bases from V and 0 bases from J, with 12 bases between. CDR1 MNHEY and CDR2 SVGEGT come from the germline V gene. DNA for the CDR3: TGTGCCAGCAGTGTAGGCACCTCTAGCACAGATACGCAGTATTTT. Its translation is CASSVGTSSTDTQYF.

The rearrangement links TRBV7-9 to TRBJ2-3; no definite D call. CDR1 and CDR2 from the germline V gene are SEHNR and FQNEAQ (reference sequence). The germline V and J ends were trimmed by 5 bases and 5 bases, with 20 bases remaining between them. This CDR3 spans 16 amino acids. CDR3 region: CASSPAPSGAGDTQYF. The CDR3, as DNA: TGTGCCAGCAGCCCCGCCCCGTCCGGAGCCGGAGATACGCAGTATTTT.

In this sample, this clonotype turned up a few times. The CDR3, as DNA: TGTGCCAGCAGCCCTTTCGGCGGGGGGTCAGATACGCAGTATTTT. Translated, it gives CASSPFGGGSDTQYF. The chain couples TRBV4-2 to TRBJ2-3; 8 nucleotides agree with TRBD2. The CDR3 contains 15 residues. Germline CDR1 LGHNA, CDR2 YNFKEQ. The ends lost 4 bases at V and 4 bases at J; junction bases unmatched: 7.

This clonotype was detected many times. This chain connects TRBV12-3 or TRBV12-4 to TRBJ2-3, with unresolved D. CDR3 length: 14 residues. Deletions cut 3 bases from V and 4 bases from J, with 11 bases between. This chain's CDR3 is CASSLNLPADTQYF. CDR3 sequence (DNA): TGTGCCAGCAGTTTGAACCTTCCCGCAGATACGCAGTATTTT.

The DNA of the CDR3 is TGCAGTGCTCGATACGGTATTACCAAAAACATTCAGTACTTC. It translates to CSARYGITKNIQYF. The chain is built from TRBV20-1 and TRBJ2-4, with unresolved D. CDR3 size: 14 residues. The V end lost 5 bases, the J end lost 2 bases, and 13 bases lay between the germline ends. Germline CDR1 is DFQATT and CDR2 is SNEGSKA (reference sequence).

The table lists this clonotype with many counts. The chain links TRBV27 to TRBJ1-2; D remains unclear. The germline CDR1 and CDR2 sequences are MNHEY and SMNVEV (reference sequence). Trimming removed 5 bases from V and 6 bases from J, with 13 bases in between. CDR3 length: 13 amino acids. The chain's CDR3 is CASSPTADDGYTF. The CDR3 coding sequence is TGTGCCAGCAGTCCTACTGCGGACGATGGCTACACCTTC.

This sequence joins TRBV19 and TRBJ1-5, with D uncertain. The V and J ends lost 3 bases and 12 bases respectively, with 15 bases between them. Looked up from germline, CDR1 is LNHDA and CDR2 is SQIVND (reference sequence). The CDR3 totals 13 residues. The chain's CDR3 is CASSIGRVRGQHF. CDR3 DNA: TGTGCCAGTAGTATTGGAAGAGTGAGAGGCCAGCATTTT.

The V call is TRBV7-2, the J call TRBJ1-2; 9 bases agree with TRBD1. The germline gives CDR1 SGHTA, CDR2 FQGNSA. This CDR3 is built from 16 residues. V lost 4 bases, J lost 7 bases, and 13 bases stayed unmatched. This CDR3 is CASSSPGTGSYGGYTF. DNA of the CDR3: TGTGCCAGCAGCTCCCCGGGGACAGGGTCGTACGGTGGCTACACCTTC.

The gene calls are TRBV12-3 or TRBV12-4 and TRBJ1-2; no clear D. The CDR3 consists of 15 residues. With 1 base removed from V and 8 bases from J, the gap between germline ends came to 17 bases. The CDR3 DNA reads TGTGCCAGCAGTTTAGGGGGTTGGCGCCTCGGAGGCTACACCTTC. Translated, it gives CASSLGGWRLGGYTF.

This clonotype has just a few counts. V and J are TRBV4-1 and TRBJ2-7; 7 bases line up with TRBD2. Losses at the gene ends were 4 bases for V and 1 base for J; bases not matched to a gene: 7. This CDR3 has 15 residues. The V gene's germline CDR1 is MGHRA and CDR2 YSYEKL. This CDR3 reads CASSLNTGGSYEQYF. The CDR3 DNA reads TGCGCCAGCAGCCTGAACACGGGGGGATCCTACGAGCAGTACTTC.

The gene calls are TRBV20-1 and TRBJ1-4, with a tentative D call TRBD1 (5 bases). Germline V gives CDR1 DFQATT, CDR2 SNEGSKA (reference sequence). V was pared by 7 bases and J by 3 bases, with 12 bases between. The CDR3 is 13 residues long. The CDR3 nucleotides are TGCAGTGTCTCTCAGGGTGCTAATGAAAAACTGTTTTTT. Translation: CSVSQGANEKLFF.

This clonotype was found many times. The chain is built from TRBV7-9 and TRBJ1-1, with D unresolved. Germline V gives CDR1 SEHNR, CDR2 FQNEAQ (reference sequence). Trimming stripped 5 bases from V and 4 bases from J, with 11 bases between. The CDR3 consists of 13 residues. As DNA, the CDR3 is TGTGCCAGCAGCCTCACATTTAGCACTGAAGCTTTCTTT. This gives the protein CASSLTFSTEAFF.

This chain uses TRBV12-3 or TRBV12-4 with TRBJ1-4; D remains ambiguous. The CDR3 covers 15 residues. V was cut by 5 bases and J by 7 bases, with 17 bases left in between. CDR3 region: CASSPRRDFGEKLFF. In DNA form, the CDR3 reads TGTGCCAGCAGTCCCCGCCGGGATTTCGGTGAAAAACTGTTTTTT.

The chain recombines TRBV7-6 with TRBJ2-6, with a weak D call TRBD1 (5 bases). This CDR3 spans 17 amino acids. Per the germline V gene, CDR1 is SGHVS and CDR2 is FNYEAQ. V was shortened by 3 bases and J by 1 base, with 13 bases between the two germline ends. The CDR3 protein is CASSFEADISGANVLTF. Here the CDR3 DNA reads TGTGCCAGCAGCTTCGAGGCGGACATTTCTGGGGCCAACGTCCTGACTTTC.

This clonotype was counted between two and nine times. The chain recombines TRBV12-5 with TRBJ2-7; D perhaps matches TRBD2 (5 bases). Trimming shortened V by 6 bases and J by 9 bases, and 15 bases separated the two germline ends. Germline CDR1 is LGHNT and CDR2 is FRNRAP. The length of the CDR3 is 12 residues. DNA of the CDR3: TGTGCTAGTGGCCCGGGGAGTTCTGGGCAGTACTTC. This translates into CASGPGSSGQYF.

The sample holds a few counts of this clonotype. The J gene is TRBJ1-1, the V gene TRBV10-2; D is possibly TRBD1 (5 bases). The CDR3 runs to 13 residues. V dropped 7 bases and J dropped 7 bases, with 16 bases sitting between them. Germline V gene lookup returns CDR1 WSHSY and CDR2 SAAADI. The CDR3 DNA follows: TGCGCCAGCACCAGGGACCGAGGAAGTGAAGCTTTCTTT. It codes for CASTRDRGSEAFF.

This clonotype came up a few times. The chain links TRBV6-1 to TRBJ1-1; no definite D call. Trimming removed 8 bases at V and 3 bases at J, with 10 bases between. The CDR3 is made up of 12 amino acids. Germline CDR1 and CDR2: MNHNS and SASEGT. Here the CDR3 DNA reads TGTGCCAGCGACCCGGGGTACACTGAAGCTTTCTTT. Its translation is CASDPGYTEAFF.

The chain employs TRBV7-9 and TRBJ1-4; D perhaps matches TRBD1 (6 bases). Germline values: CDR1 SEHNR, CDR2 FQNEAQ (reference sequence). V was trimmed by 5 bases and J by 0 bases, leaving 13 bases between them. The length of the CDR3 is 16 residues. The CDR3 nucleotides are TGTGCCAGCAGCCCCGGACAGATAGCAACTAATGAAAAACTGTTTTTT. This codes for CASSPGQIATNEKLFF.

For the CDR3, the DNA is TGCGCCAGCAGTGAGGTGTCTAGCGGGGGATCTAGCACAGATACGCAGTATTTT. The encoded protein is CASSEVSSGGSSTDTQYF. This chain connects TRBV10-1 to TRBJ2-3, with TRBD2 matching over 10 bases. The CDR3 has 18 residues. V was pared by 2 bases and J by 0 bases, with 8 bases of the junction left unmatched. Germline CDR1 WNHNN, CDR2 SYGVQD (reference sequence).

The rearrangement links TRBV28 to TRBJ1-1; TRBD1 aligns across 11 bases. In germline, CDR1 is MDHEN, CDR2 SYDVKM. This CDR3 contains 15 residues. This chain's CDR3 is CAGSPGDRGSTEAFF. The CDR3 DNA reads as TGTGCTGGCAGTCCCGGGGACAGGGGGAGCACTGAAGCTTTCTTT.

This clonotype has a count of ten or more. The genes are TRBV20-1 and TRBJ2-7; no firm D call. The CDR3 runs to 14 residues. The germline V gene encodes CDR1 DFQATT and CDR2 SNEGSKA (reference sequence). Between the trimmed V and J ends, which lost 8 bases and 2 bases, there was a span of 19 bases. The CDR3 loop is CSTNGLLAPYEQYF. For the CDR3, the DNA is TGCAGTACGAACGGGCTTCTCGCTCCCTACGAGCAGTACTTC.

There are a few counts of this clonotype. The CDR3 is CASSPGVQPLRGYGYTF. DNA for the CDR3: TGTGCCAGCAGCCCAGGAGTACAGCCCCTTCGCGGCTATGGCTACACCTTC. The genes are TRBV7-2 and TRBJ1-2; the D is unclear. Germline CDR1 is SGHTA and CDR2 is FQGNSA. V lost 5 bases and J 4 bases, leaving 23 bases between the germline ends. This CDR3 is 17 amino acids long.

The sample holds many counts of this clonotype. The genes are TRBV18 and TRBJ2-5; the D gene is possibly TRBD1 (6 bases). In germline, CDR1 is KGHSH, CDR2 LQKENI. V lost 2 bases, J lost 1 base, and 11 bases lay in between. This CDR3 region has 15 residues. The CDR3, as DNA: TGTGCCAGCTCACCAATGACAGGAGGCCAAGAGACCCAGTACTTC. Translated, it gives CASSPMTGGQETQYF.

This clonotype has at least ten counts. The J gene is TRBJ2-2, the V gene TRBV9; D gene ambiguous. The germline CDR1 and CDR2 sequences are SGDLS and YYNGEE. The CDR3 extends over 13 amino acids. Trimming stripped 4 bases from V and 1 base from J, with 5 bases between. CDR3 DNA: TGTGCCAGCAGCCCAGAGAACACCGGGGAGCTGTTTTTT. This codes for CASSPENTGELFF.

As DNA, the CDR3 is TGTGCCAGCAGCTTGGAACAGGGGGTCACAGATACGCAGTATTTT. Protein product: CASSLEQGVTDTQYF. The J gene is TRBJ2-3, the V gene TRBV5-4; 8 bases are a match to TRBD1. The germline CDR1 and CDR2 sequences are SGHNT and YYREEE (reference sequence). The CDR3 extends over 15 amino acids. J was trimmed by 2 bases and V by 0 bases; bases with no gene match: 2. Together with reference TRBV5-4 and TRBJ2-3, the CDR3 gives the full variable domain: ETGVTQSPTHLIKTRGQQVTLRCSSQSGHNTVSWYQQALGQGPQFIFQYYREEENGRGNFPPRFSGLQFPNYSSELNVNALELDDSALYLCASSLEQGVTDTQYFGPGTRLTVL.

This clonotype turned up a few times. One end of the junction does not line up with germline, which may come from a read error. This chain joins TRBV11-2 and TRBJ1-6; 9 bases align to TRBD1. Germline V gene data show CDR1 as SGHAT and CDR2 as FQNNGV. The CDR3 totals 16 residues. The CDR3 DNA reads TGTGCCAGCAGCCCCCGGGACAGGGTTCTCAGTTCACCCCTCAACTTT. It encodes CASSPRDRVLSSPLNF.